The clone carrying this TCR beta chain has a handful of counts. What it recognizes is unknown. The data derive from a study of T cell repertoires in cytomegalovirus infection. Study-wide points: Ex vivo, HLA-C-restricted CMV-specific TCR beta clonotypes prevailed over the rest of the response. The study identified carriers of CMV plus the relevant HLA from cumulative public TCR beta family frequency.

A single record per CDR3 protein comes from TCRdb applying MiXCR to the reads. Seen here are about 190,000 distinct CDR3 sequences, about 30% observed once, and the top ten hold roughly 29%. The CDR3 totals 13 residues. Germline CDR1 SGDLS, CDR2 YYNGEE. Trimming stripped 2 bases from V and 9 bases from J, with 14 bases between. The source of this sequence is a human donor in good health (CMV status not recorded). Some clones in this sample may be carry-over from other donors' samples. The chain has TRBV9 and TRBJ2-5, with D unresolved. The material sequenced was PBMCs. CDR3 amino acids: CASSVSVGKAQYF. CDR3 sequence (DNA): TGTGCCAGCAGCGTTTCAGTGGGAAAGGCCCAGTACTTC.